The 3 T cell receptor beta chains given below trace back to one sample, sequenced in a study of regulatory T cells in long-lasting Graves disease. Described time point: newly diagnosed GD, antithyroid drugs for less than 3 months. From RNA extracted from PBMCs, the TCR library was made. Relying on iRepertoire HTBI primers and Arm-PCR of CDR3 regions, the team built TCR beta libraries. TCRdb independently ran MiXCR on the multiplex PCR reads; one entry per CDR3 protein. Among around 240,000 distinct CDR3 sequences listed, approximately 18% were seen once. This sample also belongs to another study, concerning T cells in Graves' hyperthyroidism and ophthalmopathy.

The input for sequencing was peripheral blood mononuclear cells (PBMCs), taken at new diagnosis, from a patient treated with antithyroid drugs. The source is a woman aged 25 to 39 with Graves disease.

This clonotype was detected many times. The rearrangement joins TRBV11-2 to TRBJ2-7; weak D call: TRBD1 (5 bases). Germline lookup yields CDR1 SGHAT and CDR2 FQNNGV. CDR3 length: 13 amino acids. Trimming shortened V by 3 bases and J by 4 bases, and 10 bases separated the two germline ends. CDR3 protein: CASSFAQGYEQYF. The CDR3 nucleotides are TGTGCCAGCAGCTTTGCCCAGGGATACGAGCAGTACTTC. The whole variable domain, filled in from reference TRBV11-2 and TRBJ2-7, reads EAGVAQSPRYKIIEKRQSVAFWCNPISGHATLYWYQQILGQGPKLLIQFQNNGVVDDSQLPKDRFSAERLKGVDSTLKIQPAKLEDSAVYLCASSFAQGYEQYFGPGTRLTVT.

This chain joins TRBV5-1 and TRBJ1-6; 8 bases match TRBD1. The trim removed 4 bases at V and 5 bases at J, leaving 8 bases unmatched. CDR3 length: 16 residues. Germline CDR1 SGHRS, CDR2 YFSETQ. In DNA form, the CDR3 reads TGCGCCAGCAGCCCCTTCGGACAGGGCAATAATTCACCCCTCCACTTT. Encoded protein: CASSPFGQGNNSPLHF.

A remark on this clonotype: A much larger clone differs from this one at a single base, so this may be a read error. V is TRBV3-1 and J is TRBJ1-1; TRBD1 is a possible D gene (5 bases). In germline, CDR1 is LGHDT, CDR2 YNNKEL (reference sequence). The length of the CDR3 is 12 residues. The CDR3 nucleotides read TGTGCCGGCAGTAGGGGAGGGCAGAGGGCTTTCTTT. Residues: CAGSRGGQRAFF.